This T cell receptor (beta chain) derives from a study of T cells in Graves' hyperthyroidism and ophthalmopathy. As for the study in general: Once the initial diagnosis was made, peripheral blood was obtained before any treatment.

The CDR3 consists of 12 residues. The germline V and J ends were trimmed by 5 bases and 4 bases, with 6 bases remaining between them. Germline CDR1 is SEHNR and CDR2 is FQNEAQ (reference sequence). Findings and limits, study-wide: Peripheral blood also featured most of the thyroid clonotypes expanded above 0.001. The model's output predicted ophthalmopathy at a median of about 6.5 months prior to onset.

This clonotype has only a few counts. Its antigen is undetermined. RNA transcripts served as the template for amplifying TCR beta CDR3 regions. Initially, a first-round RT-PCR of the TCR CDR3 employed the HTBI primer set. TCRdb analysed the multiplex PCR reads with MiXCR anew, one entry per CDR3 protein. The table includes around 250,000 distinct CDR3 sequences, more than 14% detected once. Clinical symptoms, serum thyroxine, TRAb, thyroid ultrasound and orbital computed tomography established diagnosis. This clonotype was sampled from a woman aged 40 to 50 with Graves' hyperthyroidism that later progressed to Graves' ophthalmopathy. The rearrangement joins TRBV7-9 to TRBJ1-3; D not certain. The sequenced sample consisted of blood. For the CDR3, the DNA is TGTGCCAGCAGCCCTCCCGGAAACACCATATATTTT. Protein sequence: CASSPPGNTIYF.